This TCR beta chain was identified during a study of cytomegalovirus exposure and HLA in healthy donors. Broader study findings: Rare TCR sequences dominated, though some public TCRs recurred in many donors.

PCR involved 60 Vbeta and 13 Jbeta primers. Profiling relied on immunoSEQ multiplex PCR, and the TCRdb table lists in-frame clones only, not all of them. The repertoire consists of around 160,000 clones, with 80% to 90% occurring once and the leading ten covering roughly 8.8%. From germline, CDR1 is SGHRS and CDR2 YFSETQ. Trimming left V 3 bases short and J 5 bases short, with 15 bases between. The CDR3 is 15 residues long. Worth noting for this clone: Its matching antigen is unknown.

This clonotype originated in a man younger than 35 in good health and CMV-seropositive. The sequenced sample consisted of PBMCs. The chain combines TRBV5-1 with TRBJ2-4; possibly TRBD2 for D (6 bases). The CDR3 region is CASSYPGGAENIQYF. CDR3 nucleotide sequence: TGCGCCAGCAGCTACCCTGGCGGGGCCGAAAACATTCAGTACTTC.